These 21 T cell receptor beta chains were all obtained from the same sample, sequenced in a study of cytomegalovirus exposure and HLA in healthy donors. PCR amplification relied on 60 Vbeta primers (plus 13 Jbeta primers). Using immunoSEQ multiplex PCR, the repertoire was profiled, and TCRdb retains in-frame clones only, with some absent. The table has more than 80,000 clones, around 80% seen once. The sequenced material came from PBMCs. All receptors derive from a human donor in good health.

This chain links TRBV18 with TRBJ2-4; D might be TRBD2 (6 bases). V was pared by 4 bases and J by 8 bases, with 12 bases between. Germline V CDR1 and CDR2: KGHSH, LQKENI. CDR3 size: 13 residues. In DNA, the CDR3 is TGTGCCAGCTCACAACGGACTACGGACATTCAGTACTTC. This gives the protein CASSQRTTDIQYF.

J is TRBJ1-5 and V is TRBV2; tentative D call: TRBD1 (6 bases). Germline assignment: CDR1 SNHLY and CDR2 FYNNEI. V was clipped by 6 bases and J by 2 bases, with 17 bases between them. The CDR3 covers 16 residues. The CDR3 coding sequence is TGTGCCAGCAGGGCTACAGGGTTTGGTGGCAATCAGCCCCAGCATTTT. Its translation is CASRATGFGGNQPQHF.

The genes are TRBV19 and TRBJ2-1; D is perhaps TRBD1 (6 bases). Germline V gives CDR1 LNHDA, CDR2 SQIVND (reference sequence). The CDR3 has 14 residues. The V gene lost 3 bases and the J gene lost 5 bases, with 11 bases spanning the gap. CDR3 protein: CASSMAGDHNEQFF. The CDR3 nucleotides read TGTGCCAGTAGTATGGCAGGGGATCACAATGAGCAGTTCTTC.

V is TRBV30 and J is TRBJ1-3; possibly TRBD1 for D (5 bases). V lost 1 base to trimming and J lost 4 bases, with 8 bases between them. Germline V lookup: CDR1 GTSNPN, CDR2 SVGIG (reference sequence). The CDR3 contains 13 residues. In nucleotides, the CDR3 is TGTGCCTGGAGTGGGGGCCTAGGAAACACCATATATTTT. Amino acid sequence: CAWSGGLGNTIYF.

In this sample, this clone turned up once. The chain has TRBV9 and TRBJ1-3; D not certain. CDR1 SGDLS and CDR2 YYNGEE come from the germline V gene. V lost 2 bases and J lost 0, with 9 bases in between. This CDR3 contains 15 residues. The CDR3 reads CASSVSEFSGNTIYF. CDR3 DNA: TGTGCCAGCAGCGTTAGTGAGTTCTCTGGAAACACCATATATTTT. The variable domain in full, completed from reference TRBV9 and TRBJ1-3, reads DSGVTQTPKHLITATGQRVTLRCSPRSGDLSVYWYQQSLDQGLQFLIQYYNGEERAKGNILERFSAQQFPDLHSELNLSSLELGDSALYFCASSVSEFSGNTIYFGEGSWLTVV.

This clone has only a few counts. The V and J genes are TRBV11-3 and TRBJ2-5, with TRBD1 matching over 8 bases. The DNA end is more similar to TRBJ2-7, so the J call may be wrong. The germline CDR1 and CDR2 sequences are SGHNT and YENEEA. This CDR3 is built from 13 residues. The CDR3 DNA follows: TGTGCCAGCAGCTCGGTGACAGGGGCCGAGCAGTACTTC. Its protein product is CASSSVTGAEQYF.

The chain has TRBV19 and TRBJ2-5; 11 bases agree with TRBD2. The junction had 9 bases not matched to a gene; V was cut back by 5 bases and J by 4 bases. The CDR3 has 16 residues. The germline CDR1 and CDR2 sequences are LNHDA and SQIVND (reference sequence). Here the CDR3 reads CASSPRGLAGGETQYF. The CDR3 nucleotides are TGTGCCAGTAGTCCTAGGGGGCTAGCGGGAGGAGAGACCCAGTACTTC. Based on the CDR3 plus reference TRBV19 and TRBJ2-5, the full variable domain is DGGITQSPKYLFRKEGQNVTLSCEQNLNHDAMYWYRQDPGQGLRLIYYSQIVNDFQKGDIAEGYSVSREKKESFPLTVTSAQKNPTAFYLCASSPRGLAGGETQYFGPGTRLLVL.

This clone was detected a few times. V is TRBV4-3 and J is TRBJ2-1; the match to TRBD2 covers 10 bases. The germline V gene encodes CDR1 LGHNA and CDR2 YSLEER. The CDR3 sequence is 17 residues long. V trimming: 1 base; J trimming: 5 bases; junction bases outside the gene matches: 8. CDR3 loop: CASSQVSGRAPHNEQFF. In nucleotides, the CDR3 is TGCGCCAGCAGCCAAGTCAGCGGGAGGGCCCCTCACAATGAGCAGTTCTTC.

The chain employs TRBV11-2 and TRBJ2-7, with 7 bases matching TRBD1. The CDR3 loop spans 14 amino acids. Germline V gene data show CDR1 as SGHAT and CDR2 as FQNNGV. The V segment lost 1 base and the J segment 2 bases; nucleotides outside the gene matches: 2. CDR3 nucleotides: TGTGCCAGCAGCTTAGGACAGGGCGCCTACGAGCAGTACTTC. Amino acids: CASSLGQGAYEQYF.

In nucleotides, the CDR3 is TGCGCCAGCAGCCCTGACTGGACGGGAGTGGCAGATACGCAGTATTTT. It specifies CASSPDWTGVADTQYF. J is TRBJ2-3 and V is TRBV5-1, with D perhaps matching TRBD2 (6 bases). The CDR3 has 16 amino acids. V lost 4 bases and J 4 bases, leaving 19 bases between the germline ends. CDR1 and CDR2 from the germline V gene are SGHRS and YFSETQ.

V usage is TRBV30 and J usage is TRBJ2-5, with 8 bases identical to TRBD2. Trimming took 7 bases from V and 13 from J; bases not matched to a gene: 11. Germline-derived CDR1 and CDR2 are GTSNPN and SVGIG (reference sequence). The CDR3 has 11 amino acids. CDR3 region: CASGGAVPLYF. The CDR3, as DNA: TGTGCCTCGGGGGGGGCGGTCCCCTTGTACTTC. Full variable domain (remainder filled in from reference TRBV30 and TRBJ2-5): SQTIHQWPATLVQPVGSPLSLECTVEGTSNPNLYWYRQAAGRGLQLLFYSVGIGQISSEVPQNLSASRPQDRQFILSSKKLLLSDSGFYLCASGGAVPLYFGPGTRLLVL.

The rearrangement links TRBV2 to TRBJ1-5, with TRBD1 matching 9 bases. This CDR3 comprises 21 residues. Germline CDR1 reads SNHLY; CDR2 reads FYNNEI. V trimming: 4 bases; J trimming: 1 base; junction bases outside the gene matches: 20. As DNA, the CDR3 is TGTGCCAGCAGTGCATTATCGCTCCCGGGGACAGGGACGCAGAGCAATCAGCCCCAGCATTTT. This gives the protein CASSALSLPGTGTQSNQPQHF.

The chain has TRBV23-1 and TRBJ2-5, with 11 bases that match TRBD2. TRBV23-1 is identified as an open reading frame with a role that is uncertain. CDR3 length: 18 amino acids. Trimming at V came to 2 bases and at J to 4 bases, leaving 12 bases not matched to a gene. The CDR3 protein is CASSQPRGSGGAGETQYF. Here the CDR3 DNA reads TGCGCCAGCAGTCAACCCCGGGGTAGCGGGGGGGCTGGAGAGACCCAGTACTTC.

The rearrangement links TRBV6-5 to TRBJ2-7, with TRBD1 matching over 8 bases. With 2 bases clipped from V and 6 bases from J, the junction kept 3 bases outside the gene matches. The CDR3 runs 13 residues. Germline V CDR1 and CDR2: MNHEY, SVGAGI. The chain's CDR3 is CASSYRQGREQYF. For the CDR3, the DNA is TGTGCCAGCAGTTACAGACAGGGGCGCGAGCAGTACTTC.

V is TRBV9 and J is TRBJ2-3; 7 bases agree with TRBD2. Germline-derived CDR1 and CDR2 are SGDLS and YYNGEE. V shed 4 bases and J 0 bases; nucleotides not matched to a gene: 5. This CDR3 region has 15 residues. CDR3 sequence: CASSQSGTSTDTQYF. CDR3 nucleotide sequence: TGTGCCAGCAGCCAGAGCGGGACTAGCACAGATACGCAGTATTTT.

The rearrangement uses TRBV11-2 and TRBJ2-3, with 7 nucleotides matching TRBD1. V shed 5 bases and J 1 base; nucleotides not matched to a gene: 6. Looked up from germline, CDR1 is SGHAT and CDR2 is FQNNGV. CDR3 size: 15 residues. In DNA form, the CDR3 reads TGTGCCAGCAGCCTCCGACAGGGACGCACAGATACGCAGTATTTT. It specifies CASSLRQGRTDTQYF.

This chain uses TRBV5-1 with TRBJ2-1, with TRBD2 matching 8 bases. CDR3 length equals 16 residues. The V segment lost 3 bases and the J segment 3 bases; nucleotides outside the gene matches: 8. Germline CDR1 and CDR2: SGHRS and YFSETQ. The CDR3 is CASSSTQAGDYNEQFF. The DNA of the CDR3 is TGCGCCAGCAGCTCGACCCAAGCGGGAGACTACAATGAGCAGTTCTTC.

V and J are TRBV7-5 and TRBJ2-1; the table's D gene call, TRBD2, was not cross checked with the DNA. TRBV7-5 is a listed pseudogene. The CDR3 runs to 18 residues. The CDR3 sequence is CVRSFGLAGARAPNEQFF. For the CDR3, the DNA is TGTGTCAGAAGCTTCGGACTAGCGGGAGCGCGGGCCCCCAATGAGCAGTTCTTC.

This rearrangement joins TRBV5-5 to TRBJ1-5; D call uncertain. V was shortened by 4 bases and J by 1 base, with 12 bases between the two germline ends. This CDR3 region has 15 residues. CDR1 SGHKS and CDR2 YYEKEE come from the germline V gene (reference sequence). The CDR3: CASSPRPGSNQPQHF. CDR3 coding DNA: TGTGCCAGCAGCCCCAGGCCTGGGAGCAATCAGCCCCAGCATTTT. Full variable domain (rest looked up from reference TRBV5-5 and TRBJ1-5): DAGVTQSPTHLIKTRGQQVTLRCSPISGHKSVSWYQQVLGQGPQFIFQYYEKEERGRGNFPDRFSARQFPNYSSELNVNALLLGDSALYLCASSPRPGSNQPQHFGDGTRLSIL.

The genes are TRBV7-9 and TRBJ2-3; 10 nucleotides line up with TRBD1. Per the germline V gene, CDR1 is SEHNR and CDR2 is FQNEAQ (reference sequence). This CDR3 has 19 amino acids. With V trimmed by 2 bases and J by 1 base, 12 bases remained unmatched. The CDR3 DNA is TGTGCCAGCAGCTTAACCGGGACAGGGGACCCCAGAGGCACAGATACGCAGTATTTT. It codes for CASSLTGTGDPRGTDTQYF.

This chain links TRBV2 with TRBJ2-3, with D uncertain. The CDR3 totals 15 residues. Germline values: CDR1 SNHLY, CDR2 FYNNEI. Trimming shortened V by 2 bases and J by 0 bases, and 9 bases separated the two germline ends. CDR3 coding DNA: TGTGCCAGCAGTGAATTAACAGCTAGCACAGATACGCAGTATTTT. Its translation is CASSELTASTDTQYF.